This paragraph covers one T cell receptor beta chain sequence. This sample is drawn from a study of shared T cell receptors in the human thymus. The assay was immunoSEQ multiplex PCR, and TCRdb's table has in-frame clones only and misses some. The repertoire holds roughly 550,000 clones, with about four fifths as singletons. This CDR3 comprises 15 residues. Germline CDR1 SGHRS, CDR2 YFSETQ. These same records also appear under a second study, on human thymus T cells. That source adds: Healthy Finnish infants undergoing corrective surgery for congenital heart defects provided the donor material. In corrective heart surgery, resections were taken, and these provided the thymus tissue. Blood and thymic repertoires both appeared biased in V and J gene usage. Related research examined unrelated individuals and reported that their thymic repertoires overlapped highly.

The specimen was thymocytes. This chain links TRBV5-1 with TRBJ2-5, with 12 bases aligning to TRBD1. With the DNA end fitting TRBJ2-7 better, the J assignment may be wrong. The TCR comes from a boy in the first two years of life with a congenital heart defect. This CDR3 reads CASSLRDRGLGEQYF. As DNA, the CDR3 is TGCGCCAGCAGCTTGCGGGACAGGGGGCTGGGCGAGCAGTACTTC.